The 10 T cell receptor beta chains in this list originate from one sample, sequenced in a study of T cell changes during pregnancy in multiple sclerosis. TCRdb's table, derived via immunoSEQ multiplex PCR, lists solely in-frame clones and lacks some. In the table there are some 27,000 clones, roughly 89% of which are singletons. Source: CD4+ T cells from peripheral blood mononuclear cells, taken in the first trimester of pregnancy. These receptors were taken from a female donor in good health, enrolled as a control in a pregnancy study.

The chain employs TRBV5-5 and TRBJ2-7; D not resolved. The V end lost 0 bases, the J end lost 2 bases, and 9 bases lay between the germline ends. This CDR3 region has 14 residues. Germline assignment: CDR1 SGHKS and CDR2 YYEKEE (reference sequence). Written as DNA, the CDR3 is TGTGCCAGCAGCTTGGGGCGGCAAACCTACGAGCAGTACTTC. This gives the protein CASSLGRQTYEQYF.

The CDR3 here is CATTRGINEKLFF. The CDR3 coding sequence is TGTGCCACCACGCGGGGAATTAATGAAAAACTGTTTTTT. The rearrangement joins TRBV15 to TRBJ1-4; D unclear. Germline V lookup: CDR1 LNHNV, CDR2 YYDKDF (reference sequence). The CDR3 has 13 amino acids. The V end was cut by 7 bases, the J end by 4 bases, with 10 bases between. Based on the CDR3 plus reference TRBV15 and TRBJ1-4, the full variable domain is DAMVIQNPRYQVTQFGKPVTLSCSQTLNHNVMYWYQQKSSQAPKLLFHYYDKDFNNEADTPDNFQSRRPNTSFCFLDIRSPGLGDTAMYLCATTRGINEKLFFGSGTQLSVL.

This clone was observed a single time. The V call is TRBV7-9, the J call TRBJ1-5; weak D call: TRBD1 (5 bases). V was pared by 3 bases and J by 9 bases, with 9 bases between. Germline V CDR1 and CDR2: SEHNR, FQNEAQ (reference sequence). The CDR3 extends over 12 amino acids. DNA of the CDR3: TGTGCCAGCAGCTTGGGGGAGGGGCCCCAGCATTTT. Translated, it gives CASSLGEGPQHF.

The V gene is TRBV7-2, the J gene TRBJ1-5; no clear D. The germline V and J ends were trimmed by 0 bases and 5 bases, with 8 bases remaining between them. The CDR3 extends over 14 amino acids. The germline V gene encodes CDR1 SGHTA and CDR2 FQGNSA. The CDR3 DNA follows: TGTGCCAGCAGCTTAGCGCGGTCCGATCAGCCCCAGCATTTT. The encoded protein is CASSLARSDQPQHF. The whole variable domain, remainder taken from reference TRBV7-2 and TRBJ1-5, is GAGVSQSPSNKVTEKGKDVELRCDPISGHTALYWYRQSLGQGLEFLIYFQGNSAPDKSGLPSDRFSAERTGGSVSTLTIQRTQQEDSAVYLCASSLARSDQPQHFGDGTRLSIL.

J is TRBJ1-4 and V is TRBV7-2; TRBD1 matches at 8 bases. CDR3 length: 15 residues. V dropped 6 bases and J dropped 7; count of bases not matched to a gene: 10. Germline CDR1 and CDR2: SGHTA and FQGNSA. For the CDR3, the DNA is TGTGCCAGCAGTTCCCGACAGGGGTCGGCTGAAAAACTGTTTTTT. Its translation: CASSSRQGSAEKLFF.

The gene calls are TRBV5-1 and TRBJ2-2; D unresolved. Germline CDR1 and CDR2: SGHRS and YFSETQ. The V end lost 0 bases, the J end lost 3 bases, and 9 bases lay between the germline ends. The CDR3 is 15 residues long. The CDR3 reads CASSLGSGDTGELFF. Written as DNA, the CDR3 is TGCGCCAGCAGCTTGGGTTCCGGTGACACCGGGGAGCTGTTTTTT.

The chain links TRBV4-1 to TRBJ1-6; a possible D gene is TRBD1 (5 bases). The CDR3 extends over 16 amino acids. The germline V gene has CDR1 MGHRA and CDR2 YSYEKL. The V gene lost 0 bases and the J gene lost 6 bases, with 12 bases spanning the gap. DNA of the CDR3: TGCGCCAGCAGCCAAGATGCAGGGATTGGTAATTCACCCCTCCACTTT. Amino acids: CASSQDAGIGNSPLHF.

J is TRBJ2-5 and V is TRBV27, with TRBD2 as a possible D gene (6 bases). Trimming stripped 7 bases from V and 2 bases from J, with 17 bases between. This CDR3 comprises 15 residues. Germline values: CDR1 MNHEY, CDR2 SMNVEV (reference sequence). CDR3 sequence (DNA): TGTGCCAGCACTGGAAGGGGACTCTCACAAGAGACCCAGTACTTC. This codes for CASTGRGLSQETQYF.

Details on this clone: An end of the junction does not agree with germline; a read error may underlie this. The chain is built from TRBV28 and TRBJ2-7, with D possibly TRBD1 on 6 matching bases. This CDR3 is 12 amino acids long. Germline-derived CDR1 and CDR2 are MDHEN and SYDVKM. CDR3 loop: CASSLPQGPWVF. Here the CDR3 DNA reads TGTGCCAGCAGTTTACCACAGGGCCCTTGGGTCTTC.

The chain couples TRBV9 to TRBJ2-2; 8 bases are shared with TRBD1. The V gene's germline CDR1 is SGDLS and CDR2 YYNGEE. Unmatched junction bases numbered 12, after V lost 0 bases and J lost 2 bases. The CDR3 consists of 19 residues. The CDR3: CASSVGPDRVSANTGELFF. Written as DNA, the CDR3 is TGTGCCAGCAGCGTAGGCCCGGACAGGGTTTCCGCAAACACCGGGGAGCTGTTTTTT.